Each of the 3 T cell receptor beta chains below was sequenced from the same sample in a study of metastatic and nonmetastatic thyroid tumors. With MiXCR, TCRdb called clones anew from the PCR reads. The sample lists 43,000 or so clones, more than 20% seen once, with around 3% in the top ten. Thyroid surgery took place with no prior treatment in any patient. Sequencing input: blood. The receptors come from a male donor with papillary thyroid cancer or a benign thyroid nodule (not recorded which). Some clones in this sample may be carry-over from other donors' samples.

The V call is TRBV18, the J call TRBJ2-7, with 7 bases matching TRBD1. Trimming took 6 bases from V and 6 from J; bases not matched to a gene: 8. The length of the CDR3 is 13 residues. Germline assignment: CDR1 KGHSH and CDR2 LQKENI. In DNA form, the CDR3 reads TGTGCCAGCTCGGAAAGACAGGGTCCCGAGCAGTACTTC. Translating it yields CASSERQGPEQYF. Full variable domain (missing parts from reference TRBV18 and TRBJ2-7): NAGVMQNPRHLVRRRGQEARLRCSPMKGHSHVYWYRQLPEEGLKFMVYLQKENIIDESGMPKERFSAEFPKEGPSILRIQQVVRGDSAAYFCASSERQGPEQYFGPGTRLTVT.

The chain employs TRBV20-1 and TRBJ2-7; D possibly corresponds to TRBD1 (6 bases). This CDR3 is 14 amino acids long. Germline V CDR1 and CDR2: DFQATT, SNEGSKA (reference sequence). V dropped 8 bases and J dropped 3 bases, with 20 bases sitting between them. DNA for the CDR3: TGCAGTTCCGTTGGGGGCAGTGAACTCTACGAGCAGTACTTC. The encoded protein is CSSVGGSELYEQYF.

This clone was observed at least ten times. This chain uses TRBV5-1 with TRBJ1-1; no definite D call. The CDR3 runs 16 residues. V was pared by 3 bases and J by 0 bases, with 15 bases between. The germline V gene encodes CDR1 SGHRS and CDR2 YFSETQ. CDR3 loop: CASSSASGDMNTEAFF. CDR3 in DNA: TGCGCCAGCAGCTCGGCCTCTGGGGATATGAACACTGAAGCTTTCTTT. Based on the CDR3 plus reference TRBV5-1 and TRBJ1-1, the full variable domain is KAGVTQTPRYLIKTRGQQVTLSCSPISGHRSVSWYQQTPGQGLQFLFEYFSETQRNKGNFPGRFSGRQFSNSRSEMNVSTLELGDSALYLCASSSASGDMNTEAFFGQGTRLTVV.